This is a list of T cell receptor beta chains from one sample in a study of shared clonotypes between healthy human individuals. Generated by immunoSEQ multiplex PCR, the TCRdb table keeps only in-frame clones and is missing some. The sample holds 2 million to 2.5 million clones, around 93% seen once. The sample taken for sequencing was naive CD4+ T cells from PBMCs. Receptors were obtained from a young man in good health. Some clones in this sample may be carry-over from other donors' samples. Each CDR3 is given without its conserved first and last residue. The order of the fields is V gene, clone size, CDR3 protein. Expanded clones are given a class, and other clones once, few, many or no size at all.

TRBV19	.	ASRGSHSNQPQH
TRBV5-1	once	ASSQPRTGANTGELF
TRBV10-1	.	ASSSGANSYNEQF
TRBV28	.	ASSRLNRAAYGYT
TRBV5-4	.	ASRSTENYGYT
TRBV18	.	ASSPLVGGQGGNGYT
TRBV29-1	few	SVGGQVIEAF
TRBV9	.	ASSPRPDQETQY
TRBV7-8	.	ASSLGQPAYGYT
TRBV30	.	AWSRDRGGCT
TRBV7-2	.	ASSLERYTQY
TRBV7-9	.	ASSFGRSSGNTIY
TRBV7-3	.	ASSFGSSGTNEQF
TRBV5-1	.	ASSLGPQVSSGNTIY
TRBV25-1	once	ASRTGGTEAF
TRBV2	.	ASTKSGTSGYEQY
TRBV2	.	ASMRDRTPLVGQPQH
TRBV25-1	.	ASRGGRISQNIQY